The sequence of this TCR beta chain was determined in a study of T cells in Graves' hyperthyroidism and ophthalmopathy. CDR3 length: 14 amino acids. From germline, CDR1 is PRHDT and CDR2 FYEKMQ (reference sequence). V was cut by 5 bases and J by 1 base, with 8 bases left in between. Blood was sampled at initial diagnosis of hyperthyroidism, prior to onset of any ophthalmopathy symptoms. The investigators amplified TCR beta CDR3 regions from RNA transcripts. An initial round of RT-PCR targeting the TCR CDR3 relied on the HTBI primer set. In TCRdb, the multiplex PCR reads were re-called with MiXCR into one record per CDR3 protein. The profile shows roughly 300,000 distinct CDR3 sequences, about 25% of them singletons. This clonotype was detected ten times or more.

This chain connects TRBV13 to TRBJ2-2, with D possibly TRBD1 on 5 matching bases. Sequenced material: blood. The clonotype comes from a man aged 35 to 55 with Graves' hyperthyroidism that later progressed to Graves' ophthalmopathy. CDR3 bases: TGTGCCAGCAGCATTAGGGGGAACACCGGGGAGCTGTTTTTT. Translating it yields CASSIRGNTGELFF.